The text below deals with one TCR beta chain. Some clones are missing from TCRdb's copy, which holds only in-frame ones; the method was immunoSEQ multiplex PCR. The sample yields around 35,000 clones, 85% to 95% seen once. The germline CDR1 and CDR2 sequences are LNHDA and SQIVND (reference sequence). J gave up 6 bases and V 5 bases, and 9 bases lay outside the gene matches. The CDR3 consists of 16 residues. This record belongs to a study of blood T cell repertoires in COVID-19. The receptor's source is a human donor in a cohort sampled during active COVID-19. V is TRBV19 and J is TRBJ2-7, with TRBD2 identical over 14 bases. Input material: peripheral blood. The CDR3 nucleotides read TGTGCCAGTAGTTCCCGACTAGCGGGAGGGTCGGGCGAGCAGTACTTC. This codes for CASSSRLAGGSGEQYF.